This T cell receptor (beta chain) was documented in a study of blood T cell repertoires in COVID-19 (dated by TCRdb to about 2020). Study-level background: Collaborator samples came from the United States, Italy and Spain and covered acute and convalescent phases of COVID-19. Samples were obtained from the ongoing ImmuneRACE study (first 160 participants) and from about 1,300 subjects provided by 6 global collaborators. Where HLA class I and class II types were available, the types were taken from metadata supplied by the sample provider, not from assay-based typing. The repertoires were released in a freely available public database intended as a resource for research on the immune response to SARS-CoV-2. Subjects who had been exposed to COVID-19, were actively infected with it, or had recovered from it provided the deeply sampled blood TCRbeta repertoires that made up the dataset. The sample metadata nearly always contained a de-identified subject ID, COVID-19 status, age in years and sex. The prospective study material was composed of cDNA or gDNA derived from T cells, B-cell-depleted T cells, or PBMCs.

Trimming costs V 5 bases and J 0 bases, and their ends lie 11 bases apart. The CDR3 covers 14 residues, taking in both the cysteine and the phenylalanine. Just CDR3 DNA is preserved here, 42 bases in frame from base 1. Collaborating institutions collected whole blood in K2EDTA tubes following their own protocols. Collaborator samples were shipped for TCRbeta analysis as frozen whole blood, isolated PBMCs, or DNA extracted from either sample type. The immunoSEQ Assay, a bias-controlled multiplex PCR, was used to amplify TCRbeta CDR3 regions from genomic DNA. On the study's bioinformatics: The number of nucleated cells in each sample was estimated by amplification of reference gene primers within the assay. To quantify the absolute abundance of each unique TCRbeta CDR3 rearrangement, sequence reads were collapsed and filtered. For each sample, productive Simpson clonality was calculated by taking the square root of Simpson's diversity index across productive rearrangements. Entries here come from immuneACCESS through TCRdb and include only in-frame sequences with V and J called. Some clones fail to appear in such tables; in the studies checked, an unresolved V gene covers under half of the shortfall, and the cause of the remainder is unknown. The D gene and trimming were derived from the DNA, and the V and J assignments and clone size from that table. Within this sample are tens of thousands of clones, with approximately 90% of them counted one time only. The ten largest clones represent around 13% of the sample.

The research as a whole found: The amount of clinical and demographic metadata varied by source and participant and was provided uncurated.

Turning to this clone: The target of this receptor is not known. Nothing much larger sits one base from this clone, and base qualities are not available.

Recombination connected TRBV23-1 to TRBJ2-7; matching of 6 bases hints at TRBD1 as the D gene. TRBV23-1 is filed as an ORF, its function uncertain. The source material was peripheral blood. This receptor was taken from a man between 65 and 79 years old with active or convalescent COVID-19. CDR3 sequence: CASSITGSSYEQYF. In nucleotides, the sequence is TGCGCCAGCAGTATTACAGGGAGCTCCTACGAGCAGTACTTC.